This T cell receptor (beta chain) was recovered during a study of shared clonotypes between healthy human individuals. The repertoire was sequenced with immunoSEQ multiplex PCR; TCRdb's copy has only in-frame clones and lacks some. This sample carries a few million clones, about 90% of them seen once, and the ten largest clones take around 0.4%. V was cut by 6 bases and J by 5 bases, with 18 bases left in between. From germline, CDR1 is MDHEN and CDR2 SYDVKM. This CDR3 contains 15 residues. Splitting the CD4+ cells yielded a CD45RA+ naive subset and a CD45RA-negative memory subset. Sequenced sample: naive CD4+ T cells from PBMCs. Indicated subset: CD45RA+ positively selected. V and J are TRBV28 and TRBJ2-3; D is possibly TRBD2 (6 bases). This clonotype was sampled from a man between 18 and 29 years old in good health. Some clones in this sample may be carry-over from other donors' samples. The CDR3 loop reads CASSIRDSVGDTQYF. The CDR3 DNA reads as TGTGCCAGCAGCATCCGGGACTCGGTGGGAGATACGCAGTATTTT.